What follows are 18 T cell receptor beta chains derived from one specimen sequenced in a study of brain T cells in children with intractable seizures. TCRdb's copy holds only in-frame clones and misses some; the assay was immunoSEQ multiplex PCR. The sample shows 1,400 or so clones, roughly four fifths of them seen only once. Only cases whose brain tissue showed the highest T cell transcript signatures were sequenced. The source was resected brain tissue, collected at surgery. All receptors come from a boy younger than 18 with focal cortical dysplasia and intractable seizures.

The genes are TRBV7-9 and TRBJ1-5; TRBD1 might be the D (6 bases). Germline-derived CDR1 and CDR2 are SEHNR and FQNEAQ (reference sequence). CDR3 size: 19 residues. The V gene lost 8 bases and the J gene lost 6 bases, with 32 bases spanning the gap. Here the CDR3 reads CASSGDGADKNLGGQPQHF. In DNA form, the CDR3 reads TGTGCCAGCTCAGGGGATGGGGCAGACAAGAACCTGGGGGGTCAGCCCCAGCATTTT.

The V and J genes are TRBV6-1 and TRBJ2-5, with TRBD2 matching over 7 bases. CDR3 length: 15 residues. The V and J ends lost 0 bases and 1 base, in that order; junction bases with no gene match: 2. In germline, CDR1 is MNHNS, CDR2 SASEGT. In nucleotides, the CDR3 is TGTGCCAGCAGTGAAGCGGGGGGGGGCCAAGAGACCCAGTACTTC. It specifies CASSEAGGGQETQYF.

V is TRBV6-5 and J is TRBJ2-7, with D perhaps TRBD2 (6 bases). CDR3 length: 15 amino acids. Trimming left V 7 bases short and J 0 bases short, with 16 bases between. Germline V gene lookup returns CDR1 MNHEY and CDR2 SVGAGI. The CDR3 sequence: CASTAGTWSSYEQYV. The CDR3 nucleotides are TGTGCCAGCACCGCCGGGACTTGGAGCTCCTACGAGCAGTACGTC.

The chain uses TRBV9 and TRBJ2-1, with 12 bases that match TRBD2. V was pared by 0 bases and J by 0 bases, with 4 bases of the junction left unmatched. The germline CDR1 and CDR2 sequences are SGDLS and YYNGEE. The CDR3 runs 18 residues. In DNA, the CDR3 is TGTGCCAGCAGCGTAGGGACTAGCGGGGTCAGCTCCTACAATGAGCAGTTCTTC. Amino acid sequence: CASSVGTSGVSSYNEQFF.

V gene TRBV9 combines with J gene TRBJ2-3; 12 bases are shared with TRBD2. The CDR3 sequence is 18 residues long. The germline V gene encodes CDR1 SGDLS and CDR2 YYNGEE. J gave up 3 bases and V 0 bases, and 8 bases lay outside the gene matches. Here the CDR3 reads CASSVESSGGARTDTQYF. CDR3 coding DNA: TGTGCCAGCAGCGTAGAGTCTAGCGGGGGGGCCAGGACAGATACGCAGTATTTT.

The chain has TRBV15 and TRBJ2-7, with D perhaps matching TRBD1 (5 bases). The CDR3 extends over 17 amino acids. V lost 0 bases and J lost 0, with 15 bases in between. CDR1 and CDR2 (germline): LNHNV, YYDKDF (reference sequence). CDR3: CATSRDKVRQGSYEQYF. CDR3 coding DNA: TGTGCCACCAGCAGAGATAAAGTTCGGCAGGGCTCCTACGAGCAGTACTTC.

The CDR3 is CASSLRRDRVKEQYF. Here the CDR3 DNA reads TGCGCCAGCAGCCTCCGCCGGGACAGGGTAAAAGAGCAGTACTTC. V and J are TRBV5-1 and TRBJ2-7; 9 bases align to TRBD1. Germline V gives CDR1 SGHRS, CDR2 YFSETQ. Trimming took 4 bases from V and 7 from J; bases not matched to a gene: 12. CDR3 length: 15 amino acids.

This clone was picked up a small number of times. The genes are TRBV5-1 and TRBJ2-7; D may be TRBD1 (5 bases). Germline V gene sequence: CDR1 SGHRS, CDR2 YFSETQ. The V and J ends lost 0 bases and 6 bases respectively, with 10 bases between them. The CDR3 contains 13 residues. The CDR3 DNA follows: TGCGCCAGCAGCTTGGCTCAGGGTACCGAGCAGTACTTC. This gives the protein CASSLAQGTEQYF.

The chain couples TRBV29-1 to TRBJ1-2; no reliable D call. Germline CDR1 reads SQVTM; CDR2 reads ANQGSEA. This CDR3 has 16 residues. V lost 0 bases and J 4 bases, leaving 18 bases between the germline ends. CDR3 sequence: CSVEDLTGSLFYGYTF. CDR3 bases: TGCAGCGTTGAAGATTTAACGGGGTCGCTCTTCTATGGCTACACCTTC.

This chain uses TRBV4-2 with TRBJ2-3, with 9 bases lining up with TRBD2. V dropped 4 bases and J dropped 0; count of bases not matched to a gene: 8. The CDR3 totals 17 residues. Germline CDR1 reads LGHNA; CDR2 reads YNFKEQ. Here the CDR3 DNA reads TGTGCCAGCAGCCCAAGTCTAGCGGGGCCCAGCACAGATACGCAGTATTTT. It encodes CASSPSLAGPSTDTQYF.

The chain joins TRBV5-1 to TRBJ1-3; unclear D gene. CDR3 length: 15 residues. From germline, CDR1 is SGHRS and CDR2 YFSETQ. V dropped 2 bases and J dropped 2 bases, with 11 bases sitting between them. The CDR3 sequence: CASSFGPSAGNTIYF. As DNA, the CDR3 is TGCGCCAGCAGCTTCGGGCCGTCGGCTGGAAACACCATATATTTT.

The rearrangement uses TRBV5-1 and TRBJ2-3; the D is unclear. V lost 4 bases and J lost 12, with 12 bases in between. Germline values: CDR1 SGHRS, CDR2 YFSETQ. CDR3 length: 11 residues. In DNA form, the CDR3 reads TGCGCCAGCAGCACGGACGGTCCACAGTATTTT. Translated, it gives CASSTDGPQYF. Supplemented by reference TRBV5-1 and TRBJ2-3, the full variable domain reads KAGVTQTPRYLIKTRGQQVTLSCSPISGHRSVSWYQQTPGQGLQFLFEYFSETQRNKGNFPGRFSGRQFSNSRSEMNVSTLELGDSALYLCASSTDGPQYFGPGTRLTVL.

Comments on this clone: One junction end disagrees with the germline gene, perhaps due to a read error. The gene calls are TRBV7-3 and TRBJ1-1, with a tentative D call TRBD1 (5 bases). CDR1 and CDR2 from the germline V gene are SGHTA and FQGTGA. CDR3 length: 10 residues. The CDR3 coding sequence is TGTGCCAGCCCCGGGGCAGCGGATCTCTTT. This gives the protein CASPGAADLF.

The rearrangement links TRBV30 to TRBJ1-1; D unresolved. The V and J ends lost 0 bases and 1 base respectively, with 6 bases between them. Germline lookup yields CDR1 GTSNPN and CDR2 SVGIG (reference sequence). CDR3 size: 13 residues. This chain's CDR3 is CAWSVRENTEAFF. CDR3 DNA sequence: TGTGCCTGGAGTGTGCGGGAGAACACTGAAGCTTTCTTT.

The chain has TRBV5-4 and TRBJ2-2, with D possibly matching TRBD1 (6 bases). The CDR3 is 10 residues long. V lost 8 bases and J lost 8, with 7 bases in between. Germline V lookup: CDR1 SGHNT, CDR2 YYREEE (reference sequence). The CDR3 spells CASGTGELFF. In DNA, the CDR3 is TGTGCCAGTGGGACAGGGGAGCTGTTTTTT.

A word on this clone: No DNA is shown, since the ends of the CDR3 on it are uncertain; the CDR3 is the one TCRdb lists. This sequence joins TRBV9 and TRBJ1-4; TRBD1, the table's D call, lacks a check against the DNA. Germline CDR1 and CDR2: SGDLS and YYNGEE. The CDR3 numbers 18 amino acids, ends counted. Here the CDR3 reads CASSVASSAPGTNEKLFF.

This chain links TRBV3-1 (or the pseudogene TRBV3-2) with TRBJ1-6; D ambiguous. V was trimmed by 0 bases and J by 6 bases, leaving 9 bases between them. This CDR3 region has 15 residues. Germline V gene data show CDR1 as LGHDT and CDR2 as YNNKEL (reference sequence). The CDR3 is CASSQERLRNSPLHF. Here the CDR3 DNA reads TGTGCCAGCAGCCAAGAAAGGCTTCGTAATTCACCCCTCCACTTT.

This chain uses TRBV9 with TRBJ2-1; tentative D call: TRBD2 (5 bases). The CDR3 sequence is 13 residues long. Germline V lookup: CDR1 SGDLS, CDR2 YYNGEE. V gave up 2 bases and J gave up 12 bases, with 15 bases separating them. CDR3 region: CASSVYESGGQFF. In nucleotides, the CDR3 is TGTGCCAGCAGCGTTTACGAGAGCGGCGGGCAGTTCTTC.